Below, one T cell receptor (beta chain) is given with its context. The data were obtained in a study of human T cells and chemical hapten exposure. Unfractionated whole blood yielded total RNA. During construction of the library, unique molecular identifiers were attached to individual cDNA molecules for quantitative, reproducible TCR counting. TCRdb called the 5' RACE reads again in MiXCR, with one record for every CDR3 protein. The sample contains roughly 110,000 distinct CDR3 sequences, around a fifth of which appear only once. Trimming pared 10 bases from V and 5 bases from J, leaving 9 bases between. The CDR3 is 11 residues long. CDR1 is MNHEY, CDR2 SVGEGT, per germline.

This TCR came from a human donor in good health. The chain combines TRBV6-2 or TRBV6-3 with TRBJ2-1; D gene unclear. The CDR3 region has the DNA TGTGCCACCTCTCCCAACAATGAGCAGTTCTTC. This encodes CATSPNNEQFF.